Listed below are T cell receptor beta chains from one sample, sequenced in a study of cytomegalovirus exposure and HLA in healthy donors. Measured with immunoSEQ multiplex PCR; TCRdb has only the in-frame clones, and not every one. Among 200,000 to 300,000 clones listed, 80% to 90% were seen once. The sequencing sample was made of PBMCs. The receptors derive from a woman between 40 and 55 years old in good health and CMV-seropositive. CDR3s include the opening cysteine and the closing phenylalanine or tryptophan. Each record gives: J gene, clone size, D gene, V gene, CDR3 DNA, CDR3 protein. D genes are given only for firm matches. Expanded clones get a size class; other rows say once, few or many, or leave the size out.

>TRBJ2-7|once|TRBD1|TRBV5-6
TGTGCCAGCAGGCCCGGGACAGGGCTCTACGAGCAGTACTTC
CASRPGTGLYEQYF
>TRBJ1-1|-|-|TRBV28
TGTGCCAGCAGTTTTCTCGGGGGGAACACTGAAGCTTTCTTT
CASSFLGGNTEAFF
>TRBJ1-2|-|TRBD1|TRBV2
TGTGCCAGCAGTGGACAGGGGATTCGCTATGGCTACACCTTC
CASSGQGIRYGYTF
>TRBJ2-7|-|TRBD2|TRBV5-1
TGCGCCAGCAGCGCCGGACTAGCGACTACCTACGAGCAGTACTTC
CASSAGLATTYEQYF
>TRBJ1-2|-|-|TRBV19
TGTGCCAGTAGTGCTACTTCCTATGGCTACACCTTC
CASSATSYGYTF
>TRBJ2-7|-|TRBD2|TRBV29-1
TGCGGCGTTAGAGCAAGCGGGGGAGCCTACGAGCAGTACTTC
CGVRASGGAYEQYF
>TRBJ1-2|-|TRBD1|TRBV30
TGTGCCTGGAGTCCAACAGGGGATGGAGGCTACACCTTC
CAWSPTGDGGYTF
>TRBJ1-1|few|-|TRBV11-3
TGTGCCAGCACGGAAGGGGTGGGGGCTCCAAGGGCTGAAGCTTTCTTT
CASTEGVGAPRAEAFF
>TRBJ2-5|-|-|TRBV6-5
TGTGCCAGCAGTTACACAGGGGGAGGGAGGGAGACCCAGTACTTC
CASSYTGGGRETQYF
>TRBJ2-7|-|-|TRBV2
TGTGCCAGCCTCTTTTTCTACGAGCAGTACTTC
CASLFFYEQYF
>TRBJ2-7|-|TRBD1|TRBV10-3
TGTGCCATCAGCTCCGGGACAGCCTACGAGCAGTACTTC
CAISSGTAYEQYF
>TRBJ2-7|-|TRBD2|TRBV29-1
TGCAGCGTTGATCGGGCGGGAGGGATCGAGCAGTACTTC
CSVDRAGGIEQYF
>TRBJ1-2|-|-|TRBV19
TGTGCCAGTACATTTAGAAACTATGGCTACACCTTC
CASTFRNYGYTF
>TRBJ2-7|few|TRBD2|TRBV7-2
TGTGCCAGCAGACTTGATAGCGGGAGGACAATTAGCTACGAGCAGTACTTC
CASRLDSGRTISYEQYF
>TRBJ2-2|-|TRBD1|TRBV15
TGTGCCACCAGCAGGGACAGGGCGAGGTACACCGGGGAGCTGTTTTTT
CATSRDRARYTGELFF
>TRBJ2-7|-|-|TRBV6-6
TGTGCCAGCAGTGCGGGACAGCTTAACTACGAGCAGTACTTC
CASSAGQLNYEQYF
>TRBJ2-1|-|TRBD2|TRBV6-1
TGTGCCACACAGGAGACTAGCGGGAGGGATAGTGAGCAGTTCTTC
CATQETSGRDSEQFF
>TRBJ2-1|-|TRBD2|TRBV7-7
TGTGCCAGCAGCTTAGGGTTCGGCGGGAGGGCAGGAGAGCAGTTCTTC
CASSLGFGGRAGEQFF
>TRBJ2-7|few|-|TRBV6-1
TGTGCCAGCAGTGAGCAGGGCTTCACCTACGAGCAGTACTTC
CASSEQGFTYEQYF
>TRBJ1-2|few|TRBD1|TRBV28
TGTGCCAGCAGACACGGACAGGGGTTAAATGGCTACACCTTC
CASRHGQGLNGYTF
>TRBJ1-3|-|TRBD1|TRBV10-2
TGCGCCAGCAGTGAGCCGCTGACAGGGAACTCTGGAAACACCATATATTTT
CASSEPLTGNSGNTIYF
>TRBJ2-7|-|-|TRBV21-1
TGTGCCAGCAGCAAATCTACAGCGGGAGCGGAGTACGAGCAGTACTTC
CASSKSTAGAEYEQYF
>TRBJ1-2|-|-|TRBV13
TGTGCCAGCAGCGTTAGACACCCCGTAATCTTC
CASSVRHPVIF
>TRBJ2-2|-|-|TRBV13
TGTGCCAGCAGCTTAAGTAGCGGGGAGCTGTTTTTT
CASSLSSGELFF
>TRBJ2-1|few|-|TRBV28
TGTGCCAGCAGTTTAGCGGGACCATACAATGAGCAGTTCTTC
CASSLAGPYNEQFF
>TRBJ1-4|few|-|TRBV4-3
TGCGCCAGCAGCCAAACAGGGACGGTTGGTGAAAAACTGTTTTTT
CASSQTGTVGEKLFF
>TRBJ2-5|-|-|TRBV6-8
TGTGCCAGCAGTTACTGGGCTCCCACCGAAGAGACCCAGTACTTC
CASSYWAPTEETQYF
>TRBJ1-3|-|-|TRBV10-3
TGTGCCATCAACGGGGGGAGTAAGACAGACTCTGGAAACACCATATATTTT
CAINGGSKTDSGNTIYF
>TRBJ1-2|-|-|TRBV19
TGTGCCAGTAGTATAGACGTCAGCACAGGGAGATCCTATGGCTACACCTTC
CASSIDVSTGRSYGYTF
>TRBJ2-2|-|TRBD2|TRBV9
TGTGCCAGCAGCCCGCTAGCGGGACTTAACACCGGGGAGCTGTTTTTT
CASSPLAGLNTGELFF
>TRBJ1-3|-|-|TRBV2
TGTGCCAGCAGCCCCACGGACATCTCTGGAAACACCATATATTTT
CASSPTDISGNTIYF
>TRBJ2-7|-|-|TRBV28
TGTGCCAGCAGTTTAGGGGCGGTGAGCTCCTACGAGCAGTACTTC
CASSLGAVSSYEQYF
>TRBJ1-5|-|TRBD1|TRBV19
TGTGCCAGTACCGCGACAGGGCTCCCAACCCAGCCCCAGCATTTT
CASTATGLPTQPQHF
>TRBJ2-1|few|-|TRBV20-1
TGCAGTGCCGAGGGATACAATGAGCAGTTCTTC
CSAEGYNEQFF
>TRBJ1-1|-|TRBD1|TRBV4-2
TGTGCCAGCAGCCAAGTAGAATCAGGGGGCACTGAAGCTTTCTTT
CASSQVESGGTEAFF
>TRBJ1-6|-|TRBD1|TRBV28
TGTGCCAGCAGTTCCACGGACAGGGAGGGACCCCTCCACTTT
CASSSTDREGPLHF
>TRBJ1-3|few|-|TRBV19
TGTGCCAGTAGTCGGCAGGGTGCTGGAAACACCATATATTTT
CASSRQGAGNTIYF
>TRBJ2-7|-|TRBD2|TRBV18
TGTGCCAGCTCACCGGGGACTAGCGGGAGCGAGCAGTACTTC
CASSPGTSGSEQYF
>TRBJ2-1|-|TRBD2|TRBV5-1
TGCGCCAGCAGCATAGGGACTAGCGGGAGCCATGAGCAGTTCTTC
CASSIGTSGSHEQFF
>TRBJ2-7|-|-|TRBV27
TGTGCCAGCAGTTTATCCCCAGTTCGGGTCTCCTACGAGCAGTACTTC
CASSLSPVRVSYEQYF
>TRBJ2-3|once|-|TRBV11-1
TGTGCCAGCAGCTTAGGTAGTCTTAGCGCGGCTACGCAGTATTTT
CASSLGSLSAATQYF
>TRBJ1-2|-|TRBD1|TRBV6-1
TGTGCCAGCAGTGACTGGGGACAGGGTAAAGATGGCTACACCTTC
CASSDWGQGKDGYTF
>TRBJ1-1|-|-|TRBV7-9
TGTGCCAGCAGCTTAGGGCAGTCCGCCGAAGCTTTCTTT
CASSLGQSAEAFF
>TRBJ1-4|-|-|TRBV19
TGTGCCAGCGACGACAGGTCGCATGAAAAACTGTTTTTT
CASDDRSHEKLFF
>TRBJ2-1|-|TRBD1|TRBV5-6
TGTACCAGCAGCCGGGGGACAGGGGACTCCTACAATGAGCAGTTCTTC
CTSSRGTGDSYNEQFF
>TRBJ2-3|-|-|TRBV11-2
TGTGCCAGCAGCCCGAGGGGGGGTTCTCCCCACACAGATACGCAGTATTTT
CASSPRGGSPHTDTQYF